The rows below give T cell receptor beta chains drawn from one sample of a study of shared clonotypes between healthy human individuals. Method: immunoSEQ multiplex PCR; TCRdb's copy keeps in-frame clones and lacks some. The repertoire consists of 800,000 to 1,200,000 clones, with about four fifths occurring once and the leading ten covering approximately 0.52%. The sequenced material came from memory CD4+ T cells from PBMCs. The receptors stem from a man aged 18 to 29 in good health. Some clones in this sample may be carry-over from other donors' samples. The CDR3 runs from the conserved cysteine through the conserved F or W. The order of the fields is J gene, V gene, D gene, CDR3 protein. The D gene is left open where the match is weak.

TRBJ1-1,TRBV27,TRBD1,CASSSLTGFAEAFF
TRBJ1-2,TRBV7-9,TRBD1,CASRTSAGGLNYGYTF
TRBJ2-1,TRBV7-3,NA,CASSLRQAPRPHEQFF
TRBJ2-2,TRBV18,TRBD2,CASSPLTGTSGSGELFF
TRBJ1-1,TRBV18,NA,CASSPSPTEAFF
TRBJ2-5,TRBV18,NA,CASALGFKETQYF
TRBJ2-2,TRBV5-4,NA,CASSAGTYNTGELFF
TRBJ1-1,TRBV5-1,NA,CASSLVGANTEAFF
TRBJ2-4,TRBV7-2,NA,CASSLVRGTKNIQYF
TRBJ2-3,TRBV6-1,NA,CASSVPGADTQYF
TRBJ2-2,TRBV7-2,NA,CASSLNDILTGELFF
TRBJ2-2,TRBV30,NA,CAWRDSNTGELFF
TRBJ2-7,TRBV5-1,NA,CATTVGPSSYEQYF
TRBJ2-1,TRBV5-1,NA,CASSLEGAGPSSYNEQFF
TRBJ2-2,TRBV5-4,NA,CASSLEGIPPGELFF
TRBJ2-1,TRBV6-1,NA,CASSDWASTHEQFF
TRBJ1-3,TRBV6-1,NA,CASSERLSTIYF
TRBJ2-7,TRBV18,NA,CASSPNREYEQYF
TRBJ2-4,TRBV29-1,NA,CSVGDGGTLDIQYF
TRBJ1-5,TRBV6-6,NA,CASRAGGNQPQHF
TRBJ2-7,TRBV2,TRBD1,CASSEQGVAYEQYF
TRBJ2-7,TRBV2,TRBD2,CASSKSSGSLLYEQYF
TRBJ2-2,TRBV2,NA,CASSIQSGELFF
TRBJ2-5,TRBV6-6,TRBD1,CASTEGDRGRETQYF
TRBJ2-1,TRBV12-1,NA,CASSPQTRLSYNEQFF
TRBJ2-1,TRBV29-1,NA,CSVGGVSYNEQFF
TRBJ2-5,TRBV28,NA,CASSRSHQETQYF
TRBJ1-3,TRBV5-1,NA,CASSEGLTRSGNTIYF
TRBJ1-1,TRBV4-2,NA,CASSQDEGLGTEAFF
TRBJ2-7,TRBV28,TRBD2,CASSPSVGGRAGEQYF
TRBJ2-3,TRBV9,TRBD2,CASSRLAGSGDTQYF
TRBJ1-2,TRBV4-3,NA,CASSQSPQVGGYTF
TRBJ2-7,TRBV2,NA,CASQETYEQYF
TRBJ2-1,TRBV5-6,TRBD2,CASSFGTGGPHEQFF
TRBJ2-1,TRBV7-8,NA,CASSPQRQSSYNEQFF
TRBJ2-3,TRBV11-2,NA,CASSSNGDTQYF
TRBJ2-2,TRBV5-6,NA,CASSEHAGGELFF
TRBJ2-7,TRBV13,NA,CASSSGHSSIAYEQYF
TRBJ2-3,TRBV5-4,TRBD2,CASSSQTSGRGDTQYF
TRBJ1-3,TRBV9,TRBD1,CASSVSALDRGDNTIYF
TRBJ2-5,TRBV4-1,TRBD2,CASSHPPGRGGRAVETQYF
TRBJ2-5,TRBV5-1,TRBD1,CASSSQGEETQYF
TRBJ2-1,TRBV11-2,NA,CASSLEGKVYNEQFF
TRBJ1-5,TRBV28,NA,CASISGGGNQPQHF
TRBJ1-1,TRBV6-6,NA,CASSDTQGRTEAFF
TRBJ2-5,TRBV4-2,TRBD2,CASSPGQREGTQYF
TRBJ1-2,TRBV7-9,TRBD1,CASSLTPPQGVLGYTF
TRBJ2-3,TRBV5-6,TRBD2,CASSLTGTSGEYSTDTQYF
TRBJ2-7,TRBV4-1,TRBD2,CASSQKLAGLYEQYF
TRBJ2-1,TRBV29-1,NA,CSVEQLIEVNEQFF
TRBJ1-1,TRBV7-9,NA,CASFQGRGNTEAFF
TRBJ1-3,TRBV10-1,NA,CASSEPKFDPRAFGNTIYF
TRBJ1-1,TRBV5-1,NA,CASSLPNRNTEAFF
TRBJ2-1,TRBV5-1,NA,CASSLGLAPNEQFF
TRBJ1-1,TRBV6-1,NA,CASIDYTEAFF